The rows below give T cell receptor beta chains drawn from one sample of a study of blood T cell repertoires in COVID-19. TCRdb keeps only in-frame clones here, not all; method: immunoSEQ multiplex PCR. This repertoire shows roughly 150,000 clones, about 83% found once; its top ten account for roughly 13%. Sequencing was done on a sample of peripheral blood. Every receptor here comes from a woman over 75 with acute or convalescent COVID-19. Each CDR3 is given with its conserved first and last residue. The D gene is left open where the match is weak. Clone size, where shown, is once, few, many, or a class for clones that have expanded.

cdr3_aa	cdr3_nt	j_call	clone_size	v_call	d_call
CASSRTSDTDTQYF	TGTGCCAGCAGCCGGACTAGCGATACAGATACGCAGTATTTT	TRBJ2-3	-	TRBV7-9	TRBD2
CASSILPRGLPEAFF	TGTGCCAGCAGTATCCTTCCCAGGGGCCTCCCTGAAGCTTTCTTT	TRBJ1-1	-	TRBV6-5	-
CSASRGAPTTLHF	TGCAGTGCTAGTCGGGGGGCCCCAACAACCCTCCACTTT	TRBJ1-6	-	TRBV20-1	-
CASRRDGGAQPNSPLHF	TGCGCCAGCAGGCGGGACGGAGGGGCCCAACCCAATTCACCCCTCCACTTT	TRBJ1-6	-	TRBV5-1	-
CASSHRTSGRGGETQYF	TGTGCCAGCAGTCATAGGACTAGCGGGAGGGGGGGAGAGACCCAGTACTTC	TRBJ2-5	-	TRBV27	TRBD2
CASRGAGVYEQYF	TGTGCCAGCAGGGGGGCCGGCGTGTACGAGCAGTACTTC	TRBJ2-7	-	TRBV3-1/TRBV3-2	-
CASSLVSSGTGGVEQFF	TGTGCCAGCAGCTTAGTCTCCTCCGGGACAGGGGGCGTTGAGCAGTTCTTC	TRBJ2-1	-	TRBV7-6	TRBD1
CASTALSENQPQHF	TGTGCCAGCACCGCGTTGTCGGAGAATCAGCCCCAGCATTTT	TRBJ1-5	-	TRBV2	-
CASTPQAFSEAFF	TGTGCCAGCACCCCCCAGGCTTTTAGTGAAGCTTTCTTT	TRBJ1-1	-	TRBV7-9	-
CASSQGVTGEYF	TGTGCCAGCAGCCAAGGTGTGACAGGGGAATATTTT	TRBJ1-3	-	TRBV14	TRBD1
CASSYSGGRYGYTF	TGTGCCAGCAGTTATTCCGGGGGTCGCTATGGCTACACCTTC	TRBJ1-2	-	TRBV6-5	-
CASSTTGGAVSEQYF	TGTGCCAGCAGCACGACAGGGGGCGCAGTCTCCGAGCAGTACTTC	TRBJ2-7	-	TRBV5-4	TRBD1
CASSSAQGNNQPQHF	TGTGCCAGCTCCTCGGCACAGGGCAACAATCAGCCCCAGCATTTT	TRBJ1-5	-	TRBV18	-
CASSRGSGIDSYEQYF	TGTGCCAGCAGCCGAGGTAGCGGGATCGACTCCTACGAGCAGTACTTC	TRBJ2-7	-	TRBV7-8	TRBD2
CASSTSGTGYNEQFF	TGCGCCAGCAGTACCTCCGGGACAGGATACAATGAGCAGTTCTTC	TRBJ2-1	-	TRBV5-1	TRBD1
CASSEQRTRYQPQHF	TGTGCCAGCAGTGAACAGAGGACTCGCTACCAGCCCCAGCATTTT	TRBJ1-5	many	TRBV6-1	-
CASSFAEADTQYF	TGTGCCAGCAGCTTTGCGGAGGCAGATACGCAGTATTTT	TRBJ2-3	-	TRBV7-3	-
CASKEDDSYEQYF	TGTGCCAGCAAGGAGGATGACTCCTACGAGCAGTACTTC	TRBJ2-7	once	TRBV7-9	-
CASSGGPYEQYF	TGTGCCAGCTCCGGGGGACCCTACGAGCAGTACTTC	TRBJ2-7	-	TRBV19	-
CASRSYGGVYEQYF	TGTGCCAGCAGGAGCTACGGAGGGGTCTACGAGCAGTACTTC	TRBJ2-7	-	TRBV11-3	-
CASLDRMSYEQYF	TGCGCCAGCTTGGACAGGATGTCCTACGAGCAGTACTTC	TRBJ2-7	-	TRBV10-2	TRBD1
CASGTGGNQPQHF	TGTGCCAGCGGGACAGGGGGGAATCAGCCCCAGCATTTT	TRBJ1-5	many	TRBV28	TRBD1
CASGIGGTSGYEQYF	TGTGCCTCAGGCATAGGGGGGACTAGCGGGTACGAGCAGTACTTC	TRBJ2-7	-	TRBV9	TRBD2
CASQSGQTNSNQPQHF	TGTGCCAGCCAATCGGGACAAACTAATAGCAATCAGCCCCAGCATTTT	TRBJ1-5	-	TRBV28	-
CATAGQYNSPLHF	TGTGCCACTGCGGGACAGTATAATTCACCCCTCCACTTT	TRBJ1-6	once	TRBV19	TRBD1
CASSLVGRVNTEAFF	TGTGCCAGCAGCTTGGTGGGCAGGGTGAACACTGAAGCTTTCTTT	TRBJ1-1	-	TRBV5-6	-
CASSLAGAETQYF	TGTGCCAGCAGCTTGGCAGGGGCCGAGACCCAGTACTTC	TRBJ2-5	-	TRBV5-6	-
CASSPQGTGFAKAFF	TGTGCCAGCAGCCCTCAGGGTACTGGGTTCGCTAAAGCTTTCTTT	TRBJ1-1	-	TRBV7-8	-
CASSLDTVNEQFF	TGTGCCAGCAGCCTGGACACCGTCAATGAGCAGTTCTTC	TRBJ2-1	-	TRBV5-6	-
CASSPAIDYGYTF	TGTGCCAGCTCACCAGCGATAGACTATGGCTACACCTTC	TRBJ1-2	-	TRBV18	-
CASLTARGNQPQHF	TGTGCCTCCCTGACAGCTCGGGGCAATCAGCCCCAGCATTTT	TRBJ1-5	-	TRBV30	-
CASSSRRAGVSDTQYF	TGTGCCAGTAGTTCCCGAAGGGCGGGAGTATCAGATACGCAGTATTTT	TRBJ2-3	-	TRBV19	TRBD2
CASSSRTGASGETQYF	TGTGCCAGCAGCTCCCGGACAGGGGCATCAGGAGAGACCCAGTACTTC	TRBJ2-5	once	TRBV5-4	TRBD1
CASSLLEKGLYNEQFF	TGCGCCAGCAGCTTGCTAGAAAAGGGACTCTACAATGAGCAGTTCTTC	TRBJ2-1	-	TRBV5-1	-
CASSPTQREKLFF	TGTGCCAGCAGTCCAACACAGCGGGAAAAACTGTTTTTT	TRBJ1-4	-	TRBV28	-
CASSVASGQETQYF	TGTGCCAGCAGCGTGGCTAGCGGACAAGAGACCCAGTACTTC	TRBJ2-5	-	TRBV9	TRBD2
CASSLGSGGYQETQYF	TGTGCCAGCAGCTTAGGGAGCGGGGGGTACCAAGAGACCCAGTACTTC	TRBJ2-5	-	TRBV7-2	TRBD2
CASSLGMSGRGGYTF	TGTGCCAGCAGCTTAGGAATGTCAGGGCGAGGCGGCTACACCTTC	TRBJ1-2	-	TRBV7-9	-
CASSGQDRGLDEQYF	TGTGCCAGTAGTGGACAGGACAGGGGGCTCGACGAGCAGTACTTC	TRBJ2-7	-	TRBV19	TRBD1
CASSDSIQGSYNEQFF	TGTGCCAGCAGTGACTCCATACAGGGCTCCTACAATGAGCAGTTCTTC	TRBJ2-1	few	TRBV6-4	-
CASSGDRRTLANYGYTF	TGTGCCAGCAGCGGAGACAGACGAACTTTAGCTAACTATGGCTACACCTTC	TRBJ1-2	-	TRBV7-2	-
CASSIWPGGVFF	TGTGCCAGTAGTATTTGGCCGGGAGGGGTGTTTTTT	TRBJ1-4	-	TRBV19	-
CASSLLYGGYTF	TGTGCCAGCAGTTTACTGTACGGTGGCTACACCTTC	TRBJ1-2	-	TRBV28	-
CASSSDRSDNSPLHF	TGTGCCAGCTCATCGGACAGAAGTGATAATTCACCCCTCCACTTT	TRBJ1-6	-	TRBV18	-
CASSQVDRPNTEAFF	TGCGCCAGCAGCCAAGTGGACAGGCCGAACACTGAAGCTTTCTTT	TRBJ1-1	once	TRBV4-1	TRBD1
CASSDRTGGLTETQYF	TGTGCCAGCAGTGACAGGACAGGGGGCCTGACGGAGACCCAGTACTTC	TRBJ2-5	-	TRBV2	TRBD1
CASSLATGGGEKLFF	TGTGCCAGCAGTTTAGCGACAGGGGGCGGTGAAAAACTGTTTTTT	TRBJ1-4	-	TRBV27	TRBD1
CASSGLAGGNEQFF	TGTGCCAGCAGTGGACTAGCGGGAGGCAATGAGCAGTTCTTC	TRBJ2-1	-	TRBV2	TRBD2
CASSWDNYGYTF	TGTGCCAGCAGCTGGGACAATTATGGCTACACCTTC	TRBJ1-2	-	TRBV5-8	-
CASSPVAGLPLQETQYF	TGTGCCAGCTCACCAGTGGCAGGCCTACCCCTTCAAGAGACCCAGTACTTC	TRBJ2-5	-	TRBV18	-
CASRIGAQETQYF	TGTGCCAGCCGTATAGGGGCCCAAGAGACCCAGTACTTC	TRBJ2-5	-	TRBV6-5	-
CASSPTPLGREAFF	TGTGCCAGCAGCCCCACTCCATTGGGCAGGGAAGCTTTCTTT	TRBJ1-1	-	TRBV7-2	-
CASSSSGRNYTF	TGTGCCAGCAGTTCCTCGGGGCGGAACTACACCTTC	TRBJ1-2	-	TRBV6-6	-
CASSKTNSGNTIYF	TGTGCCAGCAGCAAAACAAACTCTGGAAACACCATATATTTT	TRBJ1-3	-	TRBV7-8	-
CSVEPGGGQGIGYTF	TGCAGCGTTGAGCCTGGGGGCGGACAGGGAATAGGCTACACCTTC	TRBJ1-2	-	TRBV29-1	TRBD1
CASSLDWTGGLGGYTF	TGTGCCAGCAGCTTAGATTGGACAGGGGGACTCGGAGGCTACACCTTC	TRBJ1-2	-	TRBV7-8	TRBD1
CASSIRGGLETQYF	TGTGCCAGCTCCATCCGGGGGGGCCTGGAGACCCAGTACTTC	TRBJ2-5	-	TRBV27	TRBD2
CASSQVSGRYEQYF	TGCGCCAGCAGCCAAGTCTCGGGGAGGTACGAGCAGTACTTC	TRBJ2-7	once	TRBV4-1	-
CACKTAQGAGSPLHF	TGTGCCTGTAAAACTGCTCAGGGGGCGGGTTCACCCCTCCACTTT	TRBJ1-6	-	TRBV30	TRBD1
CASSQADYGYTF	TGTGCCAGCAGCCAAGCCGACTATGGCTACACCTTC	TRBJ1-2	-	TRBV3-1/TRBV3-2	-